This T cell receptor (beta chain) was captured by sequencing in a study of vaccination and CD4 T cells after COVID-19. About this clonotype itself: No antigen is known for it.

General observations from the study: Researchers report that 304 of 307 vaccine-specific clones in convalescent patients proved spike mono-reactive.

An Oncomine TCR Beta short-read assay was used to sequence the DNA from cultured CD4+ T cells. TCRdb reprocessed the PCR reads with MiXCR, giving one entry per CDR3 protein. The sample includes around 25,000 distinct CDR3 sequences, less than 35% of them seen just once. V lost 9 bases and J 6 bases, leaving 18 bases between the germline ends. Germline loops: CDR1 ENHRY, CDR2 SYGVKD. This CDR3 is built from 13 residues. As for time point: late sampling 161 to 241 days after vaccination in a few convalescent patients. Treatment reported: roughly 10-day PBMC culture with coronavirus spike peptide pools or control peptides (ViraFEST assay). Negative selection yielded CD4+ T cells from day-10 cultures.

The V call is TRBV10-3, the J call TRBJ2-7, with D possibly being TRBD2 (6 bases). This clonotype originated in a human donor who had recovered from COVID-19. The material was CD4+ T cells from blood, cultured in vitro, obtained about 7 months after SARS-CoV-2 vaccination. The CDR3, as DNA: TGTGCCATGAGGGGAGTCGCGGGATCCGAGCAGTACTTC. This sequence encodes CAMRGVAGSEQYF.